The 27 T cell receptor beta chains below come from one sample, sequenced in a study of T cell changes during pregnancy in multiple sclerosis. Sequenced by immunoSEQ multiplex PCR; TCRdb stores in-frame clones only, minus some. The sample consists of some 10,000 clones, over 80% of them appearing once. The sample was CD8+ T cells from peripheral blood mononuclear cells, taken in the third trimester of pregnancy. The receptors here all came from a female donor in good health, enrolled as a control in a pregnancy study.

The chain is built from TRBV7-2 and TRBJ1-5; TRBD1 is a possible D gene (5 bases). This CDR3 is built from 15 residues. The germline gives CDR1 SGHTA, CDR2 FQGNSA. The V end was cut by 2 bases, the J end by 0 bases, with 8 bases between. The CDR3 protein is CASSLTGNSNQPQHF. The CDR3 bases are TGTGCCAGCAGCTTAACAGGAAATAGCAATCAGCCCCAGCATTTT.

The chain recombines TRBV5-4 with TRBJ2-1; the D gene is possibly TRBD2 (6 bases). Germline V gene sequence: CDR1 SGHNT, CDR2 YYREEE (reference sequence). V was cut by 4 bases and J by 9 bases, with 35 bases left in between. The CDR3 runs 20 residues. The CDR3 coding sequence is TGTGCCAGCAGCCGGTTGGGGGTCGCCGGTAGGGAGGCAACCCTCGGTGAGCAGTTCTTC. It encodes CASSRLGVAGREATLGEQFF.

In this sample, this clone turned up once. The chain recombines TRBV30 with TRBJ1-1, with a possible D match to TRBD1 (5 bases). V lost 5 bases, J lost 5 bases, and 15 bases lay in between. The length of the CDR3 is 13 residues. From germline, CDR1 is GTSNPN and CDR2 SVGIG (reference sequence). CDR3 nucleotides: TGTGCCTGGGGTACAGGCGGGGTGACTGAAGCTTTCTTT. This sequence encodes CAWGTGGVTEAFF.

The CDR3 reads CASSPLAGVIKAFF. In DNA form, the CDR3 reads TGCGCCAGCAGCCCCTTAGCAGGGGTCATTAAAGCTTTCTTT. The chain carries TRBV4-1 and TRBJ1-1; perhaps TRBD1 as D (6 bases). The CDR3 is 14 amino acids. The germline V and J ends were trimmed by 4 bases and 9 bases, with 18 bases remaining between them. The germline V gene has CDR1 MGHRA and CDR2 YSYEKL.

This chain links TRBV4-1 with TRBJ2-7, with D perhaps TRBD2 (6 bases). Germline assignment: CDR1 MGHRA and CDR2 YSYEKL. CDR3 length: 16 amino acids. The V and J ends lost 4 bases and 6 bases respectively, with 22 bases between them. The CDR3: CASSRRRETPRGEQYF. The CDR3 nucleotides read TGCGCCAGCAGCCGAAGACGGGAGACTCCTCGCGGCGAGCAGTACTTC.

V usage is TRBV25-1 and J usage is TRBJ2-3; 8 bases line up with TRBD1. V was pared by 3 bases and J by 4 bases, with 6 bases of the junction left unmatched. Germline V CDR1 and CDR2: MGHDK, SYGVNS. The CDR3 sequence is 15 residues long. The CDR3 spells CASSEVRGRPDTQYF. CDR3 sequence (DNA): TGTGCCAGCAGTGAGGTCAGGGGGCGACCAGATACGCAGTATTTT. The full variable domain, rest sourced from reference TRBV25-1 and TRBJ2-3, is EADIYQTPRYLVIGTGKKITLECSQTMGHDKMYWYQQDPGMELHLIHYSYGVNSTEKGDLSSESTVSRIRTEHFPLTLESARPSHTSQYLCASSEVRGRPDTQYFGPGTRLTVL.

V is TRBV29-1 and J is TRBJ2-5; 10 bases map to TRBD1. The CDR3 totals 17 residues. Losses at the gene ends were 0 bases for V and 5 bases for J; bases not matched to a gene: 12. Looked up from germline, CDR1 is SQVTM and CDR2 is ANQGSEA. CDR3 protein: CSVEERTGTGAFETQYF. In DNA, the CDR3 is TGCAGCGTTGAAGAAAGGACCGGGACAGGGGCTTTTGAGACCCAGTACTTC.

V usage is TRBV19 and J usage is TRBJ2-6; D not resolved. CDR3 size: 17 residues. Germline assignment: CDR1 LNHDA and CDR2 SQIVND (reference sequence). V dropped 11 bases and J dropped 0 bases, with 20 bases sitting between them. The CDR3 sequence is CAVSTATVGSGANVLTF. The CDR3 DNA is TGTGCCGTATCGACTGCCACCGTAGGCTCTGGGGCCAACGTCCTGACTTTC.

The rearrangement links TRBV6-4 to TRBJ1-1; D unclear. With 3 bases removed from V and 6 bases from J, the gap between germline ends came to 14 bases. Per the germline V gene, CDR1 is MRHNA and CDR2 is SNTAGT. The length of the CDR3 is 14 residues. The CDR3 is CASSENQEVAEAFF. The CDR3 bases are TGTGCCAGCAGTGAAAACCAGGAGGTCGCTGAAGCTTTCTTT.

The chain uses TRBV11-2 and TRBJ2-7; 11 nucleotides match TRBD2. This CDR3 spans 16 amino acids. CDR1 SGHAT and CDR2 FQNNGV come from the germline V gene. The V and J ends lost 5 bases and 2 bases, in that order; junction bases with no gene match: 8. The CDR3 DNA is TGTGCCAGCAGCCCTAAGACTAGCGGGGCGACCTACGAGCAGTACTTC. This gives the protein CASSPKTSGATYEQYF.

J is TRBJ2-5 and V is TRBV6-4; weak D call: TRBD1 (8 bases). The germline CDR1 and CDR2 sequences are MRHNA and SNTAGT. The germline V and J ends were trimmed by 3 bases and 1 base, with 12 bases remaining between them. This CDR3 contains 15 residues. The CDR3 nucleotides read TGTGCCAGCAGTGAACAGGGGGGGCCCCAAGAGACCCAGTACTTC. It translates to CASSEQGGPQETQYF.

The chain has TRBV6-4 and TRBJ2-2; the D gene is possibly TRBD2 (6 bases). V dropped 5 bases and J dropped 4 bases, with 17 bases sitting between them. The germline CDR1 and CDR2 sequences are MRHNA and SNTAGT. The CDR3 is 16 amino acids. The CDR3 loop is CASSLSGTEPTGELFF. CDR3 bases: TGTGCCAGCAGTCTGTCCGGGACTGAACCCACCGGGGAGCTGTTTTTT.

The CDR3 DNA reads TGTGCCAGCAGTTACTCGGTTCCAGTTAACACCGGGGAGCTGTTTTTT. The encoded protein is CASSYSVPVNTGELFF. The rearrangement joins TRBV6-5 to TRBJ2-2; no firm D call. Germline values: CDR1 MNHEY, CDR2 SVGAGI. Trimming took 0 bases from V and 2 from J, leaving 10 bases between them. The CDR3 is 16 amino acids.

The rearrangement uses TRBV4-2 and TRBJ2-7; D remains ambiguous. Germline CDR1 and CDR2: LGHNA and YNFKEQ. V lost 4 bases and J lost 3, with 19 bases in between. This CDR3 is built from 16 residues. The CDR3 loop reads CASSPRPDPSNYEQYF. CDR3 sequence (DNA): TGTGCCAGCAGCCCCAGGCCCGACCCCTCCAACTACGAGCAGTACTTC.

J is TRBJ2-7 and V is TRBV7-9, with 10 bases aligning to TRBD1. Trimming removed 5 bases from V and 7 bases from J; junction bases left unmatched: 8. Germline values: CDR1 SEHNR, CDR2 FQNEAQ (reference sequence). The CDR3 consists of 14 residues. CDR3 DNA: TGTGCCAGCAGCCGCCGACAGGGGGCGAGTGAGCAGTACTTC. Its translation: CASSRRQGASEQYF.

V and J are TRBV6-4 and TRBJ2-6; D call uncertain. V lost 0 bases and J lost 3, with 6 bases in between. This CDR3 region has 15 residues. Germline CDR1 and CDR2: MRHNA and SNTAGT. CDR3 in amino acids: CASSDSMSGANVLTF. In nucleotides, the CDR3 is TGTGCCAGCAGTGACTCGATGAGTGGGGCCAACGTCCTGACTTTC.

The chain employs TRBV9 and TRBJ1-2; 8 nucleotides line up with TRBD1. The CDR3 covers 15 residues. V shed 4 bases, J shed 6 bases, and the junction held 11 bases outside the gene matches. Germline V gene lookup returns CDR1 SGDLS and CDR2 YYNGEE. The CDR3 loop is CASSPLLGRGHGYTF. The CDR3 bases are TGTGCCAGCAGCCCCCTTTTGGGCAGGGGGCATGGCTACACCTTC. The full variable domain, its missing parts supplied by reference TRBV9 and TRBJ1-2, is DSGVTQTPKHLITATGQRVTLRCSPRSGDLSVYWYQQSLDQGLQFLIQYYNGEERAKGNILERFSAQQFPDLHSELNLSSLELGDSALYFCASSPLLGRGHGYTFGSGTRLTVV.

This clone was detected once. CDR3 nucleotide sequence: TGTGCCAGCAGTGAAGCCCCGGACAGGGGGCCGGTAGCTTTCTTT. This sequence encodes CASSEAPDRGPVAFF. This sequence joins TRBV6-1 and TRBJ1-1; 11 bases agree with TRBD1. J lost 10 bases, V lost 0 bases, and 7 bases had no gene match. The CDR3 totals 15 residues. CDR1 is MNHNS and CDR2 is SASEGT in the germline V gene.

V and J are TRBV9 and TRBJ2-5; TRBD2 might be the D (5 bases). Germline lookup yields CDR1 SGDLS and CDR2 YYNGEE. The CDR3 runs 15 residues. Trimming removed 0 bases from V and 5 bases from J, with 14 bases in between. This CDR3 is CASSVDGIISETQYF. Written as DNA, the CDR3 is TGTGCCAGCAGCGTAGACGGGATCATATCGGAGACCCAGTACTTC.

This clone was picked up a small number of times. The DNA for the CDR3 is TGTGCCAGCAGTCTACAGGGGAATTCACCCCTCCACTTT. It codes for CASSLQGNSPLHF. The chain joins TRBV6-5 to TRBJ1-6; 7 bases line up with TRBD1. The germline CDR1 and CDR2 sequences are MNHEY and SVGAGI. This CDR3 has 13 residues. Trimming at V came to 5 bases and at J to 7 bases, leaving 2 bases not matched to a gene.

As regards this clone: This same CDR3 is encoded by further DNA sequences in the sample. This chain connects TRBV25-1 to TRBJ1-1; D may be TRBD1 (6 bases). The CDR3 extends over 14 amino acids. Germline V CDR1 and CDR2: MGHDK, SYGVNS. Trimming took off 3 bases at V and 11 bases at J, with 19 bases between the two ends. This CDR3 is CASSDRTGYNEAFF. CDR3 coding DNA: TGTGCCAGCAGTGACCGAACAGGGTATAATGAGGCTTTCTTT.

Remarks on this clone: It is likely a read error, because the conserved phenylalanine at the end of the CDR3 is missing. The rearrangement joins TRBV6-4 to TRBJ2-7, with 7 bases that match TRBD1. Germline CDR1 and CDR2: MRHNA and SNTAGT. This CDR3 comprises 14 residues. V shed 3 bases and J 5 bases; nucleotides not matched to a gene: 7. Here the CDR3 DNA reads TGTGCCAGCAGTGAAGCGACAGGGTCCGACGAGCAGTACCTC. As protein: CASSEATGSDEQYL.

The sample holds one count of this clone. V is TRBV6-5 and J is TRBJ1-1, with D possibly being TRBD1 (6 bases). CDR1 is MNHEY and CDR2 is SVGAGI in the germline V gene. The CDR3 is made up of 13 amino acids. With 4 bases removed from V and 1 base from J, the gap between germline ends came to 7 bases. The CDR3 here is CASSLQGNTEAFF. The CDR3 region has the DNA TGTGCCAGCAGTTTACAGGGGAACACTGAAGCTTTCTTT.

The chain combines TRBV7-8 with TRBJ2-1; the D is unclear. The germline V and J ends were trimmed by 4 bases and 8 bases, with 15 bases remaining between them. Germline V gene data show CDR1 as SGHVS and CDR2 as FQNEAQ. The CDR3 totals 14 residues. The CDR3 DNA is TGTGCCAGCAGCTACCCCCCTAGAGACGATGAGCAGTTCTTC. It encodes CASSYPPRDDEQFF. The variable domain in full, with the rest retrieved from reference TRBV7-8 and TRBJ2-1, is GAGVSQSPRYKVAKRGQDVALRCDPISGHVSLFWYQQALGQGPEFLTYFQNEAQLDKSGLPSDRFFAERPEGSVSTLKIQRTQQEDSAVYLCASSYPPRDDEQFFGPGTRLTVL.

The genes are TRBV6-4 and TRBJ1-1, with TRBD1 matching over 8 bases. Trimming cost V 6 bases and J 2 bases; bases outside gene matches: 5. The length of the CDR3 is 14 residues. From germline, CDR1 is MRHNA and CDR2 SNTAGT. The CDR3 bases are TGTGCCAGCAGCTCCGGACAGGGTAACACTGAAGCTTTCTTT. This gives the protein CASSSGQGNTEAFF.

The rearrangement joins TRBV5-6 to TRBJ2-2; 8 bases are shared with TRBD1. The V gene's germline CDR1 is SGHDT and CDR2 YYEEEE. With V trimmed by 1 base and J by 1 base, 3 bases remained unmatched. The CDR3 is made up of 16 amino acids. The CDR3 DNA sequence: TGTGCCAGCAGCTTGCCGGGACAGGTGAACACCGGGGAGCTGTTTTTT. This codes for CASSLPGQVNTGELFF.

The chain uses TRBV10-3 and TRBJ2-7; D unclear. CDR1 is ENHRY and CDR2 is SYGVKD in the germline V gene. The V end lost 6 bases, the J end lost 2 bases, and 11 bases lay between the germline ends. The CDR3 contains 13 residues. The CDR3 protein is CAIRPGGTYEQYF. The DNA of the CDR3 is TGTGCCATCAGACCGGGTGGAACCTACGAGCAGTACTTC.